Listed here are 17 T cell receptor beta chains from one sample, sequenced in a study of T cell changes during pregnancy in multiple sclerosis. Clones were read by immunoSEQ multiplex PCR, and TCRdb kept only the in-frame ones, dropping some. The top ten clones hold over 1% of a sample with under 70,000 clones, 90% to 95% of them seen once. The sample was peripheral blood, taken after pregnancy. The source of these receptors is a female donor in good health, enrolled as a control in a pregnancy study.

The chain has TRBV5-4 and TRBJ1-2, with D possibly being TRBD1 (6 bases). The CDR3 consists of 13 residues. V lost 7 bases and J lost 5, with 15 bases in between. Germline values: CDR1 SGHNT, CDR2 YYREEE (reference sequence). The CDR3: CASGLGTRYGYTF. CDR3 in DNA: TGTGCCAGCGGGCTTGGGACACGGTATGGCTACACCTTC.

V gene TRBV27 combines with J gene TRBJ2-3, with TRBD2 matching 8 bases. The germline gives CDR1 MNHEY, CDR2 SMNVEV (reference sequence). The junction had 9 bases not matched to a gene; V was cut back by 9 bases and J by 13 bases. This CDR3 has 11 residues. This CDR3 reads CASFGGAVEYF. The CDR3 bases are TGTGCCAGTTTCGGGGGGGCGGTGGAGTATTTT.

The CDR3 bases are TGTGCCAGCAGTGGGGTGACAGGGCGGTATGAAAAACTGTTTTTT. Its translation is CASSGVTGRYEKLFF. This sequence joins TRBV6-1 and TRBJ1-4, with TRBD1 matching over 7 bases. V shed 4 bases, J shed 6 bases, and the junction held 8 bases outside the gene matches. Per germline, CDR1 MNHNS and CDR2 SASEGT. The CDR3 extends over 15 amino acids.

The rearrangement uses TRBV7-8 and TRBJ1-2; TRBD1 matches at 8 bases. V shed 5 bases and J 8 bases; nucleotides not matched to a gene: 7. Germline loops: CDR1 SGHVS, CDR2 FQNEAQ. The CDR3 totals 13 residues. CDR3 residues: CASSHGQGGGYTF. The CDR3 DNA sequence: TGTGCCAGCAGCCACGGACAGGGTGGAGGCTACACCTTC.

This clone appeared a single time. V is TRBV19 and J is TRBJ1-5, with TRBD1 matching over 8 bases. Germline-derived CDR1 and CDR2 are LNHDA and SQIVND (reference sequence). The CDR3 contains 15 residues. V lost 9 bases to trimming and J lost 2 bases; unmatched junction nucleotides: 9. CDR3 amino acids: CASRLPGQGNQPQHF. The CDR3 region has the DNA TGTGCCAGCAGATTACCGGGACAGGGCAATCAGCCCCAGCATTTT.

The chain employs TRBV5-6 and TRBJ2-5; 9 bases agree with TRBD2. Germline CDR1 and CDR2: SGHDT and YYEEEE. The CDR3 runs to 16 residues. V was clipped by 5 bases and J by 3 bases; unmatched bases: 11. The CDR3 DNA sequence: TGTGCCAGCAGGGAGGACGCGGAGCGGGGGGAAGAGACCCAGTACTTC. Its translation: CASREDAERGEETQYF.

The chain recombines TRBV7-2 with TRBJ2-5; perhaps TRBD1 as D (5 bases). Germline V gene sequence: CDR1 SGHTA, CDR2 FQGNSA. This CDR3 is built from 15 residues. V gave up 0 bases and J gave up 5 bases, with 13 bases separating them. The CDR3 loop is CASSLAIGRGETQYF. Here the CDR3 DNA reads TGTGCCAGCAGCTTAGCGATTGGTAGGGGCGAGACCCAGTACTTC.

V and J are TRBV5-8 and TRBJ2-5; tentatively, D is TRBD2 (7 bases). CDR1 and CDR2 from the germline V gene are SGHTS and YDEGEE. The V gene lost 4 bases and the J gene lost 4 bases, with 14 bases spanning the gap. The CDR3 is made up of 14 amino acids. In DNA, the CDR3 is TGTGCCAGCAGCCCGACGGGGGGCCCAGAGACCCAGTACTTC. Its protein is CASSPTGGPETQYF.

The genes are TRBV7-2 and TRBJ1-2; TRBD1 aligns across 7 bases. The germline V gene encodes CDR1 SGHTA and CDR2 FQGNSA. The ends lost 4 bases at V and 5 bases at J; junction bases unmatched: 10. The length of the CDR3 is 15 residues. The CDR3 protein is CASSSRMTGRYGYTF. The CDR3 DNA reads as TGTGCCAGCAGCTCCAGGATGACAGGGCGATATGGCTACACCTTC.

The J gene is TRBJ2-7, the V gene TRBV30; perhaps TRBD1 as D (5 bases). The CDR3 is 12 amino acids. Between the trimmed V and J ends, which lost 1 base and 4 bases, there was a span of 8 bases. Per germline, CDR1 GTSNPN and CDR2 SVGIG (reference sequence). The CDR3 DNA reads TGTGCCTGGAGTGGGTCAGGGTACGAGCAGTACTTC. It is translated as CAWSGSGYEQYF. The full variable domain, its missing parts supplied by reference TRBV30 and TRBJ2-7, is SQTIHQWPATLVQPVGSPLSLECTVEGTSNPNLYWYRQAAGRGLQLLFYSVGIGQISSEVPQNLSASRPQDRQFILSSKKLLLSDSGFYLCAWSGSGYEQYFGPGTRLTVT.

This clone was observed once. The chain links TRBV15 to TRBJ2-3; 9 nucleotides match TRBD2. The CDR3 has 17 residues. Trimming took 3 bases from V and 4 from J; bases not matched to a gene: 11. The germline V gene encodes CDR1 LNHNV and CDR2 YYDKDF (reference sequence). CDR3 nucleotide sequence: TGTGCCACCAGCAGGTCCTTCGGCGGGGGGGCCGCAGATACGCAGTATTTT. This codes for CATSRSFGGGAADTQYF.

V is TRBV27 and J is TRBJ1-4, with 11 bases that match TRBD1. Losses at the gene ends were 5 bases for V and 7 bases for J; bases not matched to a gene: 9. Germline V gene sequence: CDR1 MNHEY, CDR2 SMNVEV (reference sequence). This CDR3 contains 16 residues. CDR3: CASSRNPGQGVEKLFF. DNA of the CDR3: TGTGCCAGCAGTCGAAACCCGGGACAGGGGGTTGAAAAACTGTTTTTT.

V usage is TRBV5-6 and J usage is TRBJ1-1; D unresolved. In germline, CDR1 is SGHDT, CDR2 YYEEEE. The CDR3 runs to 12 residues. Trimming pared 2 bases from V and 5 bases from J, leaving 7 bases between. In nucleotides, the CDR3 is TGTGCCAGCAGCTTCGGGGAAACTGAAGCTTTCTTT. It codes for CASSFGETEAFF.

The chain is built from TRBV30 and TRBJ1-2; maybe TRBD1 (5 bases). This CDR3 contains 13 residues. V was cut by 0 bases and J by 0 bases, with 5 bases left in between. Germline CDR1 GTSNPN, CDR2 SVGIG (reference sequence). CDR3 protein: CAWSVGPNYGYTF. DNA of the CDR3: TGTGCCTGGAGTGTGGGGCCTAACTATGGCTACACCTTC.

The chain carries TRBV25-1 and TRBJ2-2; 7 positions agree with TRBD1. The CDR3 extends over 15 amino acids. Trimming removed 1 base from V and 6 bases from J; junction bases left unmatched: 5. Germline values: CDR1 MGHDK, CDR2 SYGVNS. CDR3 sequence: CASSEFVGGPGELFF. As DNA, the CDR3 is TGTGCCAGCAGTGAATTTGTAGGGGGCCCCGGGGAGCTGTTTTTT. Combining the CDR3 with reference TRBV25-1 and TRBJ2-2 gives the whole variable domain EADIYQTPRYLVIGTGKKITLECSQTMGHDKMYWYQQDPGMELHLIHYSYGVNSTEKGDLSSESTVSRIRTEHFPLTLESARPSHTSQYLCASSEFVGGPGELFFGEGSRLTVL.

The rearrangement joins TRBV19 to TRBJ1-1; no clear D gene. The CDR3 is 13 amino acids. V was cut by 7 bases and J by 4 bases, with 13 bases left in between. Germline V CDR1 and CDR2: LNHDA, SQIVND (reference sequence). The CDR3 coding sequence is TGTGCCAGTATTGGCAACCCGGGCACTGAAGCTTTCTTT. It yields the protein CASIGNPGTEAFF.

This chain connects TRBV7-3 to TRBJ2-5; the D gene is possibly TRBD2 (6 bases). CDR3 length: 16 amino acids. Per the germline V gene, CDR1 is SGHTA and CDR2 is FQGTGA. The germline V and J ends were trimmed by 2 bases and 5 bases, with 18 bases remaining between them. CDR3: CASSLLPGAGGETQYF. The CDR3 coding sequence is TGTGCCAGCAGCTTACTCCCCGGGGCCGGGGGTGAGACCCAGTACTTC.